The next 27 T cell receptor beta chains were all read from a single sample in a study of cytomegalovirus exposure and HLA in healthy donors. PCR employed 60 Vbeta and 13 Jbeta primers. Profiled with immunoSEQ multiplex PCR; TCRdb holds only in-frame clones, not every one. The sample shows 150,000 or so clones, approximately 84% of them seen only once. The specimen sequenced was PBMCs. Receptor source: a woman in her forties or fifties in good health and CMV-seropositive.

This chain connects TRBV2 to TRBJ2-7, with 9 bases that match TRBD1. This CDR3 spans 15 amino acids. From germline, CDR1 is SNHLY and CDR2 FYNNEI. Losses at the gene ends were 1 base for V and 5 bases for J; bases not matched to a gene: 6. CDR3 sequence (DNA): TGTGCCAGCAGTGAAGTAGGGACAGGGAGGCACGAGCAGTACTTC. It codes for CASSEVGTGRHEQYF.

The J gene is TRBJ2-7, the V gene TRBV19, with TRBD2 identical over 9 bases. J was trimmed by 6 bases and V by 3 bases; bases with no gene match: 9. CDR3 length equals 15 residues. The germline gives CDR1 LNHDA, CDR2 SQIVND (reference sequence). The CDR3 is CASSIAAGGPFEQYF. CDR3 DNA: TGTGCCAGTAGTATCGCGGCGGGAGGGCCTTTCGAGCAGTACTTC.

The V call is TRBV9, the J call TRBJ2-5; 10 bases are shared with TRBD2. Matching the DNA end better, TRBJ2-7 makes the J call doubtful. Germline V gene data show CDR1 as SGDLS and CDR2 as YYNGEE. This CDR3 spans 15 amino acids. Written as DNA, the CDR3 is TGTGCCAGCAGCGTAGGAGCGGGGGGGCCCTACGAGCAGTACTTC. Translated, it gives CASSVGAGGPYEQYF.

V is TRBV5-1 and J is TRBJ1-1; D remains ambiguous. CDR3 size: 13 residues. Germline V gives CDR1 SGHRS, CDR2 YFSETQ. V was pared by 4 bases and J by 4 bases, with 11 bases between. CDR3 sequence (DNA): TGCGCCAGCAGCATTGGCGCGGCCACTGAAGCTTTCTTT. Protein sequence: CASSIGAATEAFF.

The chain combines TRBV5-6 with TRBJ1-5; D is possibly TRBD1 (6 bases). Germline CDR1 is SGHDT and CDR2 is YYEEEE. Trimming took 7 bases from V and 2 from J, leaving 16 bases between them. This CDR3 has 15 amino acids. The CDR3 region is CASPDRPQGNQPQHF. The CDR3 region has the DNA TGTGCCAGCCCCGACAGGCCCCAGGGCAATCAGCCCCAGCATTTT.

V gene TRBV4-3 combines with J gene TRBJ1-3; D uncertain. The CDR3 spans 15 residues. Germline V gene lookup returns CDR1 LGHNA and CDR2 YSLEER. V lost 0 bases, J lost 4 bases, and 10 bases lay in between. CDR3 coding DNA: TGCGCCAGCAGCCAAGAGGGTCGCGGGGGAAACACCATATATTTT. Encoded protein: CASSQEGRGGNTIYF.

This clone has only one observation. This sequence joins TRBV27 and TRBJ1-1, with D uncertain. Germline CDR1 reads MNHEY; CDR2 reads SMNVEV (reference sequence). The CDR3 consists of 14 residues. The V and J ends lost 5 bases and 0 bases respectively, with 10 bases between them. This CDR3 is CASSGRPMNTEAFF. The CDR3 DNA reads TGTGCCAGCAGTGGCCGCCCAATGAACACTGAAGCTTTCTTT.

This clone was observed a few times. This rearrangement joins TRBV4-1 to TRBJ1-2, with D uncertain. The CDR3 is 14 amino acids. V gave up 0 bases and J gave up 8 bases, with 13 bases separating them. Per the germline V gene, CDR1 is MGHRA and CDR2 is YSYEKL. The CDR3 nucleotides read TGCGCCAGCAGCCAAGATCTAACCATGCGGGGCTACACCTTC. Protein sequence: CASSQDLTMRGYTF.

The chain joins TRBV7-2 to TRBJ2-5, with TRBD2 matching over 10 bases. Trimming cost V 3 bases and J 4 bases; bases outside gene matches: 5. Looked up from germline, CDR1 is SGHTA and CDR2 is FQGNSA. The CDR3 length is 15 residues. The CDR3 bases are TGTGCCAGCAGCTTTAGCGGGGGGACCGCAGAGACCCAGTACTTC. The encoded protein is CASSFSGGTAETQYF. Filled out from reference TRBV7-2 and TRBJ2-5, the complete variable domain reads GAGVSQSPSNKVTEKGKDVELRCDPISGHTALYWYRQSLGQGLEFLIYFQGNSAPDKSGLPSDRFSAERTGGSVSTLTIQRTQQEDSAVYLCASSFSGGTAETQYFGPGTRLLVL.

This clone was counted only a few times. The rearrangement joins TRBV19 to TRBJ1-5; D unresolved. The V and J ends lost 5 bases and 5 bases respectively, with 10 bases between them. This CDR3 contains 13 residues. Germline loops: CDR1 LNHDA, CDR2 SQIVND (reference sequence). CDR3 coding DNA: TGTGCCAGTAGTGGCGGAGCGGATCAGCCCCAGCATTTT. It specifies CASSGGADQPQHF.

This clone was counted only a few times. The chain is built from TRBV10-3 and TRBJ2-5; D possibly corresponds to TRBD2 (5 bases). Germline V gene data show CDR1 as ENHRY and CDR2 as SYGVKD. The CDR3 consists of 13 residues. V lost 8 bases to trimming and J lost 2 bases, with 12 bases between them. The CDR3 DNA reads as TGTGCCATCGGTGGAGGTCTACAAGAGACCCAGTACTTC. Protein product: CAIGGGLQETQYF.

The rearrangement joins TRBV5-4 to TRBJ2-4; 7 nucleotides match TRBD2. This CDR3 comprises 14 residues. Germline V gene sequence: CDR1 SGHNT, CDR2 YYREEE (reference sequence). Trimming took 3 bases from V and 8 from J; bases not matched to a gene: 8. In DNA, the CDR3 is TGTGCCAGCAGCTCGGTGGCGGGAGTAGACATTCAGTACTTC. Its translation: CASSSVAGVDIQYF.

This chain uses TRBV29-1 with TRBJ2-2; maybe TRBD2 (5 bases). From germline, CDR1 is SQVTM and CDR2 ANQGSEA. V lost 7 bases and J 4 bases, leaving 7 bases between the germline ends. The CDR3 spans 11 residues. The CDR3: CSAEGTGELFF. In DNA, the CDR3 is TGCAGCGCCGAGGGCACCGGGGAGCTGTTTTTT.

The chain is built from TRBV5-1 and TRBJ2-1; the D gene is possibly TRBD2 (5 bases). The CDR3 sequence is 14 residues long. CDR1 and CDR2 from the germline V gene are SGHRS and YFSETQ. V lost 4 bases, J lost 6 bases, and 14 bases lay in between. The CDR3 here is CASSRTPGINEQFF. CDR3 sequence (DNA): TGCGCCAGCAGCCGGACCCCGGGAATCAATGAGCAGTTCTTC. Filled out from reference TRBV5-1 and TRBJ2-1, the complete variable domain reads KAGVTQTPRYLIKTRGQQVTLSCSPISGHRSVSWYQQTPGQGLQFLFEYFSETQRNKGNFPGRFSGRQFSNSRSEMNVSTLELGDSALYLCASSRTPGINEQFFGPGTRLTVL.

The chain combines TRBV7-9 with TRBJ1-1, with D tentatively TRBD1 (5 bases). V shed 2 bases and J shed 0 bases, with 10 bases lying between them. The CDR3 runs to 15 residues. In germline, CDR1 is SEHNR, CDR2 FQNEAQ (reference sequence). CDR3 loop: CASSLQRGMNTEAFF. CDR3 nucleotide sequence: TGTGCCAGCAGCTTACAGCGGGGGATGAACACTGAAGCTTTCTTT.

This clone showed up just once. J is TRBJ1-3 and V is TRBV7-2; no reliable D call. V was pared by 7 bases and J by 2 bases, with 9 bases between. The CDR3 covers 13 residues. Germline V gene data show CDR1 as SGHTA and CDR2 as FQGNSA. The CDR3 region is CASKPGTGNTIYF. Here the CDR3 DNA reads TGTGCCAGCAAACCCGGGACTGGAAACACCATATATTTT.

This sequence joins TRBV28 and TRBJ1-6; 8 bases are shared with TRBD1. The V gene's germline CDR1 is MDHEN and CDR2 SYDVKM. This CDR3 has 17 residues. V shed 7 bases, J shed 5 bases, and the junction held 13 bases outside the gene matches. The CDR3 region is CASTAVGQGWDNSPLHF. The DNA for the CDR3 is TGTGCCAGCACTGCCGTAGGACAGGGCTGGGATAATTCACCCCTCCACTTT.

This chain connects TRBV2 to TRBJ2-6, with unresolved D. CDR3 length: 14 amino acids. Trimming shortened V by 7 bases and J by 0 bases, and 7 bases separated the two germline ends. Germline CDR1 is SNHLY and CDR2 is FYNNEI. Here the CDR3 DNA reads TGTGCCAGCACATACTTCTCTGGGGCCAACGTCCTGACTTTC. As protein: CASTYFSGANVLTF.

The chain employs TRBV28 and TRBJ1-2; 10 bases align to TRBD1. This CDR3 has 14 residues. The germline V gene encodes CDR1 MDHEN and CDR2 SYDVKM. V lost 6 bases, J lost 2 bases, and 3 bases stayed unmatched. The CDR3 protein is CASSTGQGNYGYTF. Here the CDR3 DNA reads TGTGCCAGCAGCACGGGACAGGGGAACTATGGCTACACCTTC.

This sequence joins TRBV27 and TRBJ2-2, with 10 bases fitting TRBD2. V shed 2 bases and J 5 bases; nucleotides not matched to a gene: 17. CDR1 and CDR2 from the germline V gene are MNHEY and SMNVEV (reference sequence). This CDR3 has 20 residues. CDR3 protein: CASSLKWLAGVNQLTGELFF. The DNA for the CDR3 is TGTGCCAGCAGTTTAAAGTGGCTAGCGGGAGTCAATCAGCTGACCGGGGAGCTGTTTTTT.

The chain joins TRBV5-4 to TRBJ2-3, with D perhaps TRBD2 (5 bases). Trimming cost V 3 bases and J 4 bases, with 12 bases left between them. The CDR3 is 14 amino acids. Germline lookup yields CDR1 SGHNT and CDR2 YYREEE (reference sequence). CDR3 bases: TGTGCCAGCAGCTCTGAGTCAGCGGCAGATACGCAGTATTTT. It is translated as CASSSESAADTQYF. The full variable domain, rest sourced from reference TRBV5-4 and TRBJ2-3, is ETGVTQSPTHLIKTRGQQVTLRCSSQSGHNTVSWYQQALGQGPQFIFQYYREEENGRGNFPPRFSGLQFPNYSSELNVNALELDDSALYLCASSSESAADTQYFGPGTRLTVL.

This clone was seen a few times. The chain joins TRBV4-1 to TRBJ1-3; unclear D gene. Trimming left V 1 base short and J 3 bases short, with 13 bases between. CDR3 length: 16 residues. Germline V gene sequence: CDR1 MGHRA, CDR2 YSYEKL. The CDR3 coding sequence is TGCGCCAGCAGCCAAGCCGGCGACGGGGTTGGAAACACCATATATTTT. It codes for CASSQAGDGVGNTIYF.

This rearrangement joins TRBV9 to TRBJ1-2; 7 nucleotides agree with TRBD1. Germline values: CDR1 SGDLS, CDR2 YYNGEE. The CDR3 is 14 amino acids. V shed 4 bases, J shed 4 bases, and the junction held 7 bases outside the gene matches. CDR3 in amino acids: CASSSTGRPYGYTF. Here the CDR3 DNA reads TGTGCCAGCAGCTCGACAGGGAGGCCCTATGGCTACACCTTC.

The rearrangement uses TRBV30 and TRBJ1-2; D not resolved. CDR3 length equals 13 residues. V lost 0 bases and J 3 bases, leaving 8 bases between the germline ends. CDR1 and CDR2 from the germline V gene are GTSNPN and SVGIG (reference sequence). Written as DNA, the CDR3 is TGTGCCTGGAGTGTTTCCCTTGACTATGGCTACACCTTC. Amino acids: CAWSVSLDYGYTF.

This clone was counted once. The chain has TRBV7-8 and TRBJ1-6; the D gene is possibly TRBD1 (6 bases). Germline CDR1 reads SGHVS; CDR2 reads FQNEAQ. This CDR3 has 15 amino acids. Trimming removed 2 bases from V and 10 bases from J, with 15 bases in between. In DNA form, the CDR3 reads TGTGCCAGCAGCTTAAGCGACAGGACGGGATCACCCCTCCACTTT. Its translation: CASSLSDRTGSPLHF. The entire variable domain, with the rest obtained from reference TRBV7-8 and TRBJ1-6, is as follows: GAGVSQSPRYKVAKRGQDVALRCDPISGHVSLFWYQQALGQGPEFLTYFQNEAQLDKSGLPSDRFFAERPEGSVSTLKIQRTQQEDSAVYLCASSLSDRTGSPLHFGNGTRLTVT.

CDR3 region: CSVDGPEGAFF. CDR3 DNA: TGCAGCGTTGATGGGCCGGAGGGGGCTTTCTTT. The chain combines TRBV29-1 with TRBJ1-1, with a weak D call TRBD1 (5 bases). Germline CDR1 reads SQVTM; CDR2 reads ANQGSEA. CDR3 length equals 11 residues. V was clipped by 3 bases and J by 11 bases, with 13 bases between them.

The rearrangement uses TRBV29-1 and TRBJ2-5; tentative D call: TRBD2 (6 bases). Germline V gene lookup returns CDR1 SQVTM and CDR2 ANQGSEA. Trimming removed 5 bases at V and 4 bases at J, with 17 bases between. This CDR3 has 14 amino acids. This CDR3 reads CSVFSGGEGETQYF. CDR3 sequence (DNA): TGCAGCGTTTTCTCCGGGGGTGAAGGAGAGACCCAGTACTTC.